This T cell receptor beta chain was recorded in a study of cytomegalovirus exposure and HLA in healthy donors. Findings and caveats of the study: Previously analyzed data showed that most TCR beta V segments were productive at a frequency of about 87% or about 30%. Cytomegalovirus-associated status was assigned to some 160 TCR beta chains. Follow-up analysis later connected one missense variant in DCLRE1C with trimming of TCR beta V- and J-genes. A later look showed TCR association rates differing by HLA locus, highest for DRB1 and lowest for HLA-C.

The primer mix had 60 Vbeta and 13 Jbeta primers. TCRdb's table, derived via immunoSEQ multiplex PCR, lists solely in-frame clones and lacks some. The sample has some 56,000 clones, around three fifths seen once; the top ten hold roughly 12%. Germline V gene data show CDR1 as MGHRA and CDR2 as YSYEKL. This CDR3 region has 15 residues. The germline V and J ends were trimmed by 0 bases and 3 bases, with 12 bases remaining between them. In its sample, this clone was seen a few times. What it recognizes is unknown. The receptor's source is a human donor in good health. Material: PBMCs. The chain carries TRBV4-1 and TRBJ2-7; D perhaps matches TRBD1 (5 bases). The CDR3 bases are TGCGCCAGCAGCCAAGAAGGCAGGGTAATCTACGAGCAGTACTTC. This codes for CASSQEGRVIYEQYF.